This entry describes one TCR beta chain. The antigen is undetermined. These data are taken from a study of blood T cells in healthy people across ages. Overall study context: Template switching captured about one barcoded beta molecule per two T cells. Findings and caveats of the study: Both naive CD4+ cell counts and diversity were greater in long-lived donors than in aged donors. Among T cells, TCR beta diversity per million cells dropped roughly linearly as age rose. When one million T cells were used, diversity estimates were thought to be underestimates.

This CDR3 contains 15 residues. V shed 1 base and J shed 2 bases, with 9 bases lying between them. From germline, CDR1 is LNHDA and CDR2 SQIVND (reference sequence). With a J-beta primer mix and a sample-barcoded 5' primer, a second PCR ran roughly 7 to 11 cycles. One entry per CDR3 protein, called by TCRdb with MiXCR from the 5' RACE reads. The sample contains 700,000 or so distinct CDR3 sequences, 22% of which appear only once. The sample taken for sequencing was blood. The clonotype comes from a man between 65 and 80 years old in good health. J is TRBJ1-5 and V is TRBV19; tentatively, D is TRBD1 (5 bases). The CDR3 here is CASSIAAGGNQPQHF. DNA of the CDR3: TGTGCCAGTAGTATAGCGGCGGGGGGCAATCAGCCCCAGCATTTT.